The entry below gives a single T cell receptor beta chain sequence along with its context. Its antigen is not known. With V trimmed by 5 bases and J by 4 bases, 5 bases remained unmatched. Looked up from germline, CDR1 is MGHRA and CDR2 is YSYEKL. This CDR3 region has 15 residues. In the PCR, 60 Vbeta and 13 Jbeta primers were used. Profiled with immunoSEQ multiplex PCR; TCRdb holds only in-frame clones, not every one. This table holds 60,000 to 65,000 clones. The entry originates in a study of cytomegalovirus exposure and HLA in healthy donors. Study-wide results and caveats: Presence/absence analyses rested on an assumption that sequencing depth was roughly uniform across donors.

The chain is built from TRBV4-1 and TRBJ2-1; 10 bases line up with TRBD2. Sequencing was performed on PBMCs. The receptor was isolated from a man between 25 and 39 years old in good health and CMV-seropositive. Here the CDR3 DNA reads TGCGCCAGCAGCTCCGGACTAGCGGAGTACAATGAGCAGTTCTTC. Its translation is CASSSGLAEYNEQFF.